According to its frequency, the clone carrying this TCR beta chain is medium-sized. Confirmation of patient neurodegeneration relied on biomarkers such as neurofilament, amyloid-beta and tau. These data belong to a study of CD8 T cells in cerebrospinal fluid in Alzheimer's disease. Study in general: Two single-cell methods, plate-based nested PCR and droplet-based sequencing, assessed CSF clonal expansion.

Profiling of CSF cells used 10X single-cell V(D)J plus 5' expression. TCRdb processed the 10x single-cell sequencing reads again and assigns one entry to each CDR3 protein, with no DNA. This sample's table has 1,500 or so distinct CDR3 sequences. In germline, CDR1 is WNHNN, CDR2 SYGVQD (reference sequence). This CDR3 spans 13 amino acids. Sequencing input: cerebrospinal fluid. The V call is TRBV10-1, the J call TRBJ1-1; there is no DNA to check the TCRdb D call of TRBD1. This TCR derives from a human donor with Alzheimer's disease. The CDR3: CASRRGRGTEAFF.